This TCR beta chain was sequenced during a study of CD8 T cells in ankylosing spondylitis. Study results and caveats: A TCR beta motif of seven or eight highly homologous variants appeared characteristic of ankylosing spondylitis blood.

As regards this clonotype: Its antigen is still unknown.

TCRdb itself ran the 5' RACE reads through MiXCR, one entry per CDR3 protein. Found here are approximately 540,000 distinct CDR3 sequences, 9.5% to 15% of them singletons; the top ten hold around 7%. Germline CDR1 and CDR2: KGHSH and LQKENI. CDR3 size: 16 residues. The V and J ends lost 3 bases and 4 bases, in that order; junction bases with no gene match: 8. This chain links TRBV18 with TRBJ2-2; 7 bases line up with TRBD1. The source of this sequence is a male donor with ankylosing spondylitis. The sample consisted of blood, either unsorted or a sorted T cell fraction (not recorded which). CDR3 loop: CASSPSGGQSTGELFF. For the CDR3, the DNA is TGTGCCAGCTCACCGTCAGGGGGACAGTCCACCGGGGAGCTGTTTTTT.